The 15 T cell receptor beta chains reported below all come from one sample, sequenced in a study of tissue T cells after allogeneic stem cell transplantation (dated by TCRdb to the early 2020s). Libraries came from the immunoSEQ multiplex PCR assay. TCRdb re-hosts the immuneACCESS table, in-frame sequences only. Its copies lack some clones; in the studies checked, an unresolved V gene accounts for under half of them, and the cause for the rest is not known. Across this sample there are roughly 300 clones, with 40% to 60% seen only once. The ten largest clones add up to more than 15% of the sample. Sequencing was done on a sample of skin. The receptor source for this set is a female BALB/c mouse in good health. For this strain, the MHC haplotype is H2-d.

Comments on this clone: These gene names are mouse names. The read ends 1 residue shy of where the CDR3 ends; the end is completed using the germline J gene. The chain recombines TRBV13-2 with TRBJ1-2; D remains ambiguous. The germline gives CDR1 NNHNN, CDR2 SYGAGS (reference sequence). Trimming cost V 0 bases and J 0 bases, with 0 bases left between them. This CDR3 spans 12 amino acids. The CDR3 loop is CASGDANSDYTF. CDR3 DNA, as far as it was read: TGTGCCAGCGGTGATGCAAACTCCGACTACACC.

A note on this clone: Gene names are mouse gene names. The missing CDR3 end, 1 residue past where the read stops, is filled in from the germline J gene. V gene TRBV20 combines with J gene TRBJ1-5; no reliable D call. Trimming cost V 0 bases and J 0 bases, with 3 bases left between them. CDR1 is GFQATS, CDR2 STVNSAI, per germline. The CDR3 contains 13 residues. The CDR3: CGARDNNNQAPLF. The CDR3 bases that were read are TGTGGTGCTAGGGACAATAACAACCAGGCTCCGCTT.

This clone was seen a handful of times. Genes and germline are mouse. CDR3 protein: CASRDSSGNTLYF. The part of the CDR3 DNA that was read is TGTGCCAGCAGGGACAGTTCTGGAAATACGCTCTAT. The gene calls are TRBV13-3 and TRBJ1-3; tentative D call: TRBD1 (6 bases). The CDR3 end lies 1 residue beyond the end of the read and is filled in from the germline J gene. CDR3 length: 13 amino acids. V gave up 5 bases and J gave up 0 bases, with 6 bases separating them. CDR1 is NNHDY, CDR2 SYVADS, per germline.

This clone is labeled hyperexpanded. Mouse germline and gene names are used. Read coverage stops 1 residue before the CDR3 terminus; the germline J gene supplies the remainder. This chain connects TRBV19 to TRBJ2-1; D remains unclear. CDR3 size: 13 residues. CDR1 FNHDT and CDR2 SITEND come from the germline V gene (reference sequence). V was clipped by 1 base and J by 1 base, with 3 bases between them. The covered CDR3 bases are TGTGCCAGCAGTATAACGAACTATGCTGAGCAGTTC. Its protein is CASSITNYAEQF. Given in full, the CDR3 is CASSITNYAEQFF.

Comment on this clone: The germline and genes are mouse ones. CDR3 DNA (partial): TGTGCCAGCAGGACATCTGGAAATACGCTCTAT. Protein: CASRTSGNTLY. The whole CDR3 protein is CASRTSGNTLYF. The chain is built from TRBV13-3 and TRBJ1-3; no firm D call. The read terminates 1 residue ahead of where the CDR3 ends, so the germline J gene completes it. Trimming left V 5 bases short and J 1 base short, with 4 bases between. The V gene's germline CDR1 is NNHDY and CDR2 SYVADS. This CDR3 is built from 12 residues. The whole variable domain, filled in from reference TRBV13-3 and TRBJ1-3, reads EAAVTQSPRSKVAVTGGKVTLSCHQTNNHDYMYWYRQDTGHGLRLIHYSYVADSTEKGDIPDGYKASRPSQENFSLILELASLSQTAVYFCASRTSGNTLYFGEGSRLIVV.

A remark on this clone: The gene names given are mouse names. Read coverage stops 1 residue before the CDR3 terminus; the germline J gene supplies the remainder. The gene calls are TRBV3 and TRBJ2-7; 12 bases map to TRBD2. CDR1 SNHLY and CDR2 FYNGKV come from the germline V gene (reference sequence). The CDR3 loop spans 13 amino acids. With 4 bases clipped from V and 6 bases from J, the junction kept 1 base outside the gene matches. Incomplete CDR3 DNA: TGTGCCAGCAGCTCGGGACTGGGGGGTGAACAGTAC. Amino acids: CASSSGLGGEQY. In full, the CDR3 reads CASSSGLGGEQYF.

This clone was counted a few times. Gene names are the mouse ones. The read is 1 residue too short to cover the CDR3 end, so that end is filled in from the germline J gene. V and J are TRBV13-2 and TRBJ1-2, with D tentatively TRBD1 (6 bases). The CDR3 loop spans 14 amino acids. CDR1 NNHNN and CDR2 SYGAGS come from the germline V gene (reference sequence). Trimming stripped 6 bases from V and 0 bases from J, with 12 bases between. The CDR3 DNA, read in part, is TGTGCCAGCGCCAGGGACACTGCAAACTCCGACTACACC. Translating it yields CASARDTANSDYT. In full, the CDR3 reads CASARDTANSDYTF.

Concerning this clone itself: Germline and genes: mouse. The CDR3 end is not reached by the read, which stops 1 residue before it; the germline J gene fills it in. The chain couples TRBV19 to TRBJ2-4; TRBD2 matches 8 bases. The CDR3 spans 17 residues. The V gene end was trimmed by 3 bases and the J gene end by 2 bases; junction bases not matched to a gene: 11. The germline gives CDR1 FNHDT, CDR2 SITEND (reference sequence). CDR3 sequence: CASSTVWGEEIQNTLYF. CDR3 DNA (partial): TGTGCCAGCAGTACCGTCTGGGGGGAGGAAATTCAAAACACCTTGTAC.

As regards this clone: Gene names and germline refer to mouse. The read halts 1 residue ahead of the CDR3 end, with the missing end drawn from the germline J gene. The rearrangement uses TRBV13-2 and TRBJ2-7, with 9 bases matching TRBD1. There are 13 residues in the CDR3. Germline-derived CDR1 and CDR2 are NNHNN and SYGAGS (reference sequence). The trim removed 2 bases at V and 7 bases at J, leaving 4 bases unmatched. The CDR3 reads CASGEQGAREQYF. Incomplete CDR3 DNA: TGTGCCAGCGGTGAACAGGGGGCGCGAGAACAGTAC.

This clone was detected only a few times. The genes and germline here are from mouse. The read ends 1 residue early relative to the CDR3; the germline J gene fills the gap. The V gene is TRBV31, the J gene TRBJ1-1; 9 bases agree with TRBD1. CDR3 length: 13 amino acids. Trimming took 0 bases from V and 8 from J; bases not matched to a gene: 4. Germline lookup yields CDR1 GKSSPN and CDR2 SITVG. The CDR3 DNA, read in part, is TGTGCCTGGAGTCTCCCGACAGGGGGGGAAGTCTTC. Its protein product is CAWSLPTGGEVF. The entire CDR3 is CAWSLPTGGEVFF.

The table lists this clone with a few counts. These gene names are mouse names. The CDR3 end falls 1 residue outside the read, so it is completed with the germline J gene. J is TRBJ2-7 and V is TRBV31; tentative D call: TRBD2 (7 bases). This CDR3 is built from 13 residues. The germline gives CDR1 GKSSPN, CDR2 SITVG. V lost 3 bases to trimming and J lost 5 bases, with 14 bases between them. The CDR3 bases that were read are TGTGCCTGGAGGCGGGAGGGGGGCGATGAACAGTAC. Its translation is CAWRREGGDEQY. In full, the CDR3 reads CAWRREGGDEQYF.

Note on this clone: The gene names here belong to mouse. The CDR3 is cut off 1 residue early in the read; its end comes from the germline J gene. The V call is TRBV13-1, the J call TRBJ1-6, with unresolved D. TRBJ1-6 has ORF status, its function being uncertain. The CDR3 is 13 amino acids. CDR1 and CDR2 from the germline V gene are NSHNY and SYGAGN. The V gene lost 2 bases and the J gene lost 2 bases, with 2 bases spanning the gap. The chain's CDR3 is CASSDTYNSPLYF. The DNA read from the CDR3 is TGTGCCAGCAGTGACACCTATAATTCGCCCCTCTAC.

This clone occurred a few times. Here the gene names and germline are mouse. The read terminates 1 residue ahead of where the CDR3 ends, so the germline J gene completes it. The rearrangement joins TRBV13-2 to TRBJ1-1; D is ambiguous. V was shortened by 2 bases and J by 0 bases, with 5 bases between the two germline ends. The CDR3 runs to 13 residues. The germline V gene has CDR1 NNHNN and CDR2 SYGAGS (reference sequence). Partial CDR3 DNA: TGTGCCAGCGGTGAGCCGGCAAACACAGAAGTCTTC. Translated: CASGEPANTEVF. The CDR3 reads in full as CASGEPANTEVFF.

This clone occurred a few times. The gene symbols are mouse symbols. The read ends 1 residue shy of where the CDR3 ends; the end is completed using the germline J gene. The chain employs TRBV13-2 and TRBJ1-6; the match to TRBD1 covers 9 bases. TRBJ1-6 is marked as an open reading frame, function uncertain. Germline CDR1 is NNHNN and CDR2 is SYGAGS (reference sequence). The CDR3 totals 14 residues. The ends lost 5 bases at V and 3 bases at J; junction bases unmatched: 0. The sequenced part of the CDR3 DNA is TGTGCCAGCGGGACAGGGGGCTATAATTCGCCCCTCTAC. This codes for CASGTGGYNSPLY. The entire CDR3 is CASGTGGYNSPLYF.

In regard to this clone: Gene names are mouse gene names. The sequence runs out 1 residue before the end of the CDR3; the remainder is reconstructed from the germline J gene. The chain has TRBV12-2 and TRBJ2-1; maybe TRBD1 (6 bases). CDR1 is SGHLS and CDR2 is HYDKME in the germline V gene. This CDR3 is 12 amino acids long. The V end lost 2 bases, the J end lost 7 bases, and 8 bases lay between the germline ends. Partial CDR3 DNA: TGTGCCAGCTCTCCCGGACAGGCTGAGCAGTTC. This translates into CASSPGQAEQF. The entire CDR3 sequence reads CASSPGQAEQFF.